This T cell receptor (beta chain) stems from a study of T cells expressing NK-cell markers. Study conclusions and caveats: Evidence did not settle whether expanded NKG2C+ T cell clones targeted HCMV. The dominant NKG2C+ clonotypes represented about 1.0-7.0% of CD8+ T cells in over 5 donors.

With regard to this clonotype: Its specificity is not known.

5'RACE template switching with UMIs generated TCR beta cDNA. TCRdb reprocessed the 5' RACE reads and reports one entry per CDR3 protein, with no DNA. The repertoire table contains 500,000 to 700,000 distinct CDR3 sequences. Germline V gene lookup returns CDR1 SGHAT and CDR2 FQNNGV. The CDR3 contains 17 residues. The clonotype comes from a man aged 18 to 35 in good health. Sequencing was carried out using blood T cells: a sorted CD56 or NKG2C T cell subset, CD4+ or CD8+ T cells, or bulk PBMC T cells (not recorded which). This chain uses TRBV11-2 with TRBJ2-1; with no DNA, the TCRdb D assignment of TRBD2 cannot be verified. Here the CDR3 reads CASSLSPGTSIYNEQFF. Looking up the rest from reference TRBV11-2 and TRBJ2-1 gives the full variable domain: EAGVAQSPRYKIIEKRQSVAFWCNPISGHATLYWYQQILGQGPKLLIQFQNNGVVDDSQLPKDRFSAERLKGVDSTLKIQPAKLEDSAVYLCASSLSPGTSIYNEQFFGPGTRLTVL.